These 2 T cell receptor beta chains originate from one sample sequenced in a study of blood T cell repertoires in COVID-19. TCRdb's table, derived via immunoSEQ multiplex PCR, lists solely in-frame clones and lacks some. The top ten clones hold 3% of a sample with about 270,000 clones, less than 90% of them seen once. Material for sequencing was PBMCs or T cells enriched from blood (not recorded which). The receptor source for this set is a woman aged 50 to 60 who had recovered from COVID-19.

The V call is TRBV4-3, the J call TRBJ2-3; 10 bases match TRBD1. Germline trimming cut 1 base from V and 5 bases from J; bases unmatched to any gene: 3. Germline CDR1 and CDR2: LGHNA and YSLEER. The CDR3 loop spans 15 amino acids. Written as DNA, the CDR3 is TGCGCCAGCAGCCAAGGACAGGGGGCGGGAGATACGCAGTATTTT. This translates into CASSQGQGAGDTQYF.

The genes are TRBV23-1 and TRBJ1-2; D unresolved. TRBV23-1 is sorted into the ORF group, with uncertain function. The CDR3 loop spans 11 amino acids. V gave up 4 bases and J gave up 7 bases, with 7 bases separating them. In DNA, the CDR3 is TGCGCCAGCAGTCTTCGGTGTGGCTACACCTTC. It translates to CASSLRCGYTF.